This TCR beta chain was observed in a study of T-cell reconstitution after alpha-beta-depleted transplantation in children. Molecular barcoding with unique molecular identifiers was used for the TCRbeta library. TCRdb reprocessed the PCR reads with MiXCR, giving one entry per CDR3 protein. Of 450,000 to 700,000 distinct CDR3 sequences detected, about a quarter appear once; the ten largest clones hold 36%. This TCR came from a boy under two years old with Wiskott-Aldrich syndrome, due to receive a stem cell transplant. Sequences were derived from PBMCs, sampled before TCRalphabeta/CD19-depleted stem cell transplant.

The CDR3 sequence: CASSPLTLTPNYGYTF. CDR3 coding DNA: TGTGCCAGCAGTCCCCTAACCCTGACTCCAAACTATGGCTACACCTTC. This chain connects TRBV27 to TRBJ1-2, with D unclear. The germline V gene has CDR1 MNHEY and CDR2 SMNVEV (reference sequence). The CDR3 length is 16 residues. The V end lost 5 bases, the J end lost 2 bases, and 18 bases lay between the germline ends.